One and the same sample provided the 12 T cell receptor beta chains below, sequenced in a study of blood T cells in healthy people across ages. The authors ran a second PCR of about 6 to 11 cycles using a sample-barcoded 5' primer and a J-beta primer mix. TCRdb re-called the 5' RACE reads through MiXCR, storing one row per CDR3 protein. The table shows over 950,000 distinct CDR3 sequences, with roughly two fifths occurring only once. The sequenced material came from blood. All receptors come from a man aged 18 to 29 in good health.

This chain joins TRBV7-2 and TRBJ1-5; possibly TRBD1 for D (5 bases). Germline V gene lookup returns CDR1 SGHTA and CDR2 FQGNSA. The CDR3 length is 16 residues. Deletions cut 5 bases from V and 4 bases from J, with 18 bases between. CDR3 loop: CASSRDPPGRNQPQHF. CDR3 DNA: TGTGCCAGCAGCCGTGACCCGCCAGGGCGAAATCAGCCCCAGCATTTT.

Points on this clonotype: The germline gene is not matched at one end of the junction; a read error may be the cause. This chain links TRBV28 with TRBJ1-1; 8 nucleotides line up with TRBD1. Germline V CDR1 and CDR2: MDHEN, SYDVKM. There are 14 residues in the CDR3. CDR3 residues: CASSRDRLKTEAFF. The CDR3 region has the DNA TGTGCCAGCAGTCGGGACAGGTTGAAGACTGAAGCTTTCTTT.

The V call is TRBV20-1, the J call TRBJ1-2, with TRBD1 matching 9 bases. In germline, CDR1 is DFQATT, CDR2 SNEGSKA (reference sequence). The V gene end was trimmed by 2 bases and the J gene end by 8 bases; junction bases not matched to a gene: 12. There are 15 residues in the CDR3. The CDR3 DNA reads TGCAGTGCTAGACGGAGAGGGGACAGGGAATTGGGCTACACCTTC. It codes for CSARRRGDRELGYTF.

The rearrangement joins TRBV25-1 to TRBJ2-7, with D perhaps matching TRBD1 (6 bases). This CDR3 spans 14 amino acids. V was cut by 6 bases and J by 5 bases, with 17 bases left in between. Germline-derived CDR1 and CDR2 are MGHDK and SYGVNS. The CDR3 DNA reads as TGTGCCAGCAGCGGCCGGGACACTTATAACGAGCAGTACTTC. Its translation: CASSGRDTYNEQYF.

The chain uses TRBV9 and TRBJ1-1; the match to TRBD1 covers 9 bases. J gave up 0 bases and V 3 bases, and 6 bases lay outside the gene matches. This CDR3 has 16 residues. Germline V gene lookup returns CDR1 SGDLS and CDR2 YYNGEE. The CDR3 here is CASSALGTGMNTEAFF. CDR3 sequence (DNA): TGTGCCAGCAGCGCGCTGGGGACAGGGATGAACACTGAAGCTTTCTTT.

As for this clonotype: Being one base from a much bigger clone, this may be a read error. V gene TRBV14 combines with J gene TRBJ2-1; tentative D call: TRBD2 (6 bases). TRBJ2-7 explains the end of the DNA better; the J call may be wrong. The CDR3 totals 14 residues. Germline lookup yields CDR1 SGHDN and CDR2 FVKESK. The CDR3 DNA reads TGTGCCAGCAGCCAGCGTGGGAGGTTCAATGAGCAGTACTTC. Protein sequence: CASSQRGRFNEQYF.

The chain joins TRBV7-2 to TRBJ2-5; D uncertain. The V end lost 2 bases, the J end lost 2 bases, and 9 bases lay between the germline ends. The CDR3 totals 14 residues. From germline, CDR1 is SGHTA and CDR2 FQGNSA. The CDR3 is CASSLIGIQETQYF. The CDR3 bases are TGTGCCAGCAGCTTAATAGGGATTCAAGAGACCCAGTACTTC.

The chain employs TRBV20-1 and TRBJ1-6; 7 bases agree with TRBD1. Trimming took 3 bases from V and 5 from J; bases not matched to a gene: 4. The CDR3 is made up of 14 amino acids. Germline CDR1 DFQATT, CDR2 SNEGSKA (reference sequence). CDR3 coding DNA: TGCAGTGCTAGGAGGGACAGCAATAATTCACCCCTCCACTTT. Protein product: CSARRDSNNSPLHF.

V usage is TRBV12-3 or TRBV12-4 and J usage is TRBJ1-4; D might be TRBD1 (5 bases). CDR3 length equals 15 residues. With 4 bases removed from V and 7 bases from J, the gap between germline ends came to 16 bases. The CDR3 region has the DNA TGTGCCAGCAGTTACCCCTCGGGGGGGATTGAAAAACTGTTTTTT. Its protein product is CASSYPSGGIEKLFF.

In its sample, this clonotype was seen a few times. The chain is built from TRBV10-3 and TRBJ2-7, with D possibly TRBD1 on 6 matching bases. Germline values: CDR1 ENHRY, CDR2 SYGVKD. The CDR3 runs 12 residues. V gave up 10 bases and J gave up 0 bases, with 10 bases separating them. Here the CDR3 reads CASWDNSYEQYF. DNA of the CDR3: TGTGCCAGCTGGGACAACTCCTACGAGCAGTACTTC.

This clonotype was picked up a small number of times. This chain's CDR3 is CASSFLVSGDTQYF. In DNA, the CDR3 is TGCGCCAGCAGCTTCCTCGTTAGCGGAGATACGCAGTATTTT. V gene TRBV5-1 combines with J gene TRBJ2-3; tentatively, D is TRBD2 (6 bases). The V end was cut by 2 bases, the J end by 5 bases, with 12 bases between. Germline CDR1 reads SGHRS; CDR2 reads YFSETQ. This CDR3 is 14 amino acids long.

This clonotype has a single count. The CDR3 DNA reads as TGCAGTGCTAAGGATTCTCCTTCTTCAGGGACTTTCTTT. Its protein product is CSAKDSPSSGTFF. V is TRBV20-1 and J is TRBJ1-1; perhaps TRBD1 as D (5 bases). Trimming pared 4 bases from V and 12 bases from J, leaving 21 bases between. Germline V CDR1 and CDR2: DFQATT, SNEGSKA (reference sequence). The CDR3 has 13 amino acids.